This TCR beta chain is drawn from a study of cytomegalovirus exposure and HLA in healthy donors. Regarding the study as a whole: The only immune exposure information that was available was CMV serostatus.

The study ran its PCR with 60 Vbeta and 13 Jbeta primers. The table came from immunoSEQ multiplex PCR; TCRdb's copy has only in-frame clones and leaves some out. The sample yields tens of thousands of clones, around 78% seen once. Comments on this clone: Its antigen is still unknown.

CDR3 length equals 12 residues. V was shortened by 2 bases and J by 7 bases, with 9 bases between the two germline ends. CDR1 and CDR2 from the germline V gene are GTSNPN and SVGIG (reference sequence). The material sequenced was PBMCs. The sequence was collected from a male donor in good health and CMV-seropositive. This chain connects TRBV30 to TRBJ2-4; a possible D gene is TRBD1 (7 bases). In DNA, the CDR3 is TGTGCCTGGAGTCCAGGGGGGAACATTCAGTACTTC. It codes for CAWSPGGNIQYF.